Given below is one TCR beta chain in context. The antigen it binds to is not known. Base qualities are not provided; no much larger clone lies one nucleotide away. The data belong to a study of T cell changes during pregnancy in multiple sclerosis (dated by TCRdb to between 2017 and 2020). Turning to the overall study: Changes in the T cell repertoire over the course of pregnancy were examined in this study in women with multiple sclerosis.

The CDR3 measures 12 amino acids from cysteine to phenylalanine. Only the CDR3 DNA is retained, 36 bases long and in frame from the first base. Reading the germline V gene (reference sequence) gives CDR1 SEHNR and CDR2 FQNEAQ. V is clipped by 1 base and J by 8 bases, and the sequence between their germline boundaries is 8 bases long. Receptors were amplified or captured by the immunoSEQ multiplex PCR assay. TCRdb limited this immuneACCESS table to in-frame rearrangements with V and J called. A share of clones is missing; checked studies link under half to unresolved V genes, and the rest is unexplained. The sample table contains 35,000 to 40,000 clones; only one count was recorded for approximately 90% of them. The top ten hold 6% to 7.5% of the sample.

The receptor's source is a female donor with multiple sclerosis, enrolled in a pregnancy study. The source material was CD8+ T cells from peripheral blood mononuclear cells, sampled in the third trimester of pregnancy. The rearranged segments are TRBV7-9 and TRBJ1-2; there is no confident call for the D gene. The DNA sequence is TGTGCCAGCAGCTTAGGACAATTCGGCTACACCTTC. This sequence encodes CASSLGQFGYTF.